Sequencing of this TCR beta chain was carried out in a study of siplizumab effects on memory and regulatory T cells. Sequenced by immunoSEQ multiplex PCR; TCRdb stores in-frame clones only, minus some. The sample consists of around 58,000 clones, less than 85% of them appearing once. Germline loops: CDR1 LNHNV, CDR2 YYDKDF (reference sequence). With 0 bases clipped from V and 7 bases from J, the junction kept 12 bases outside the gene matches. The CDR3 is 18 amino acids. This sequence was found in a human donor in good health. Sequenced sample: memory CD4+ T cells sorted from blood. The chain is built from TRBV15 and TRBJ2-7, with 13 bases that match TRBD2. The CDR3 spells CATSRDGLAGALFVEQYF. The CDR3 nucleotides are TGTGCCACCAGCAGAGATGGACTAGCGGGAGCCCTGTTTGTGGAGCAGTACTTC.